These T cell receptor beta chains were read from a single sample in a study of T cells in Graves' hyperthyroidism and ophthalmopathy. Via MiXCR, TCRdb re-called the multiplex PCR reads, giving one row per CDR3 protein. The sample carries around 600,000 distinct CDR3 sequences, 13% to 15% recorded once. Sequenced material: blood. The receptors originated from a woman younger than 35 with Graves' ophthalmopathy. Each CDR3 is given with its conserved first and last residue. D genes are given only for firm matches. Part of the rows lack a size; the others show once, few, many or a class for expanded clones.

d_gene	v_gene	abundance	j_gene	CDR3nt	CDR3aa
.	TRBV28	many	TRBJ2-5	TGTGCCAGCAGTTACAGGGTTAATAGCCAAGAGACCCAGTACTTC	CASSYRVNSQETQYF
.	TRBV11-3	.	TRBJ2-3	TGTGCCAGCAGTTATAGTTTCACAGATACGCAGTATTTT	CASSYSFTDTQYF
TRBD1	TRBV7-2	.	TRBJ2-7	TGCGCCAGCAGCCAAGAATCCGCGGGACAGGGTCCCTACGAGCAGTACTTC	CASSQESAGQGPYEQYF
.	TRBV19	few	TRBJ2-7	TGTGCCAGTAGTAACCAAGGACCATACGAGCAGTACTTC	CASSNQGPYEQYF
.	TRBV28	.	TRBJ2-1	TGTGCCACCTATTCCGGGAACTCCAATGAGCAGTTCTTC	CATYSGNSNEQFF
.	TRBV14	many	TRBJ2-5	TGTGCCAGCAGCCGGGGGCGCTGGGAGACCCAGTACTTC	CASSRGRWETQYF
.	TRBV6-2/TRBV6-3	.	TRBJ1-5	TGTGCCAGCAGACTGACAGAAAATAGCAATCAGCCCCAGCATTTT	CASRLTENSNQPQHF
TRBD2	TRBV7-6	many	TRBJ2-2	TGTGCCAGCAGCCAAGAAGCGGGAGCCGGCGGGGAGCTGTTTTTT	CASSQEAGAGGELFF
.	TRBV30	.	TRBJ2-5	TGTGCCTGGGGCGGGGGCAGTGAAGAGACCCAGTACTTC	CAWGGGSEETQYF
TRBD1	TRBV19	few	TRBJ2-5	TGTGCCAGTAGTATAGGGGGACAGAGACAAGAGACCCAGTACTTC	CASSIGGQRQETQYF
.	TRBV27	many	TRBJ1-1	TGTGCCAGCAGTTTATTACACAGGGCCTGGGACACTGAAGCTTTCTTT	CASSLLHRAWDTEAFF
.	TRBV28	.	TRBJ1-3	TGTGCCGCAGGAGGGGGGCTAGGAAACACCATATATTTT	CAAGGGLGNTIYF
TRBD1	TRBV27	many	TRBJ1-2	TGTGCCAGCAAGAAGGGGACAGGGGAATACCATGGCTACACCTTC	CASKKGTGEYHGYTF
TRBD2	TRBV11-3	many	TRBJ2-7	TGTGCCAGCAGCTTAGTGGGACTACCCTCCTACGAGCAGTACTTC	CASSLVGLPSYEQYF
.	TRBV28	many	TRBJ1-5	TGTGCCAGCGGGGGGAGCAATCAGCCCCAGCATTTT	CASGGSNQPQHF
TRBD1	TRBV30	many	TRBJ1-2	TGTGCCTGCGGACAGGGCGGTGGCTACACCTTC	CACGQGGGYTF
.	TRBV2	many	TRBJ2-3	TGTGCCAGCAGTGAAGGTATCTTCACAGATACGCAGTATTTT	CASSEGIFTDTQYF
.	TRBV7-9	.	TRBJ1-1	TGTGCCAGCAGCTCCCCCCGGGGAGAAGCTTTCTTT	CASSSPRGEAFF
.	TRBV24-1	many	TRBJ2-7	TGTGCCACCAGCCCTTGTCGGATAAATCGCTACTACGAGCAGTACTTC	CATSPCRINRYYEQYF
TRBD2	TRBV2	many	TRBJ2-3	TGTGCCAGCAGCCCGGGACTAGCCCCAGATACGCAGTATTTT	CASSPGLAPDTQYF
TRBD2	TRBV20-1	few	TRBJ2-1	TGCAGTGCTAGAGATCGGACTAGCGCAAGCTCCTACAATGAGCAGTTCTTC	CSARDRTSASSYNEQFF
.	TRBV24-1	few	TRBJ2-3	TGTGCCACCAGTGAAAATATAGCGGAGTATACGCAGTATTTT	CATSENIAEYTQYF
.	TRBV27	many	TRBJ1-5	TGTGCCAGCAGTTACAAGGGGAGGCGCAATCAGCCCCAGCATTTT	CASSYKGRRNQPQHF
.	TRBV28	many	TRBJ1-4	TGTGCCAGCGGCGGGGCGGGGGAGGACTATAATGAAAAACTGTTTTTT	CASGGAGEDYNEKLFF
TRBD2	TRBV6-1	.	TRBJ2-1	TGTGCCAGCTACAGGGAGCGGGAGGCACCACGTAATGAGCAGTTCTTC	CASYREREAPRNEQFF
TRBD2	TRBV9	many	TRBJ2-1	TGTGCCAGCAGCGTAGCTGCGGGACTAGCGGGACGTGAGCAGTTCTTC	CASSVAAGLAGREQFF
TRBD2	TRBV6-1	many	TRBJ2-7	TGTGCCAGCGACTCCCGCGGGACTAGCGCCTTCCGGTACGAGCAGTACTTC	CASDSRGTSAFRYEQYF
TRBD2	TRBV11-2	many	TRBJ2-5	TGTGCCAGCAGCTTAGGGAGGTCTAGCGGTTATCAAGAGACCCAGTACTTC	CASSLGRSSGYQETQYF
.	TRBV6-2/TRBV6-3	.	TRBJ1-1	TGTGCCAGCAACGGGGTACGGACTGAAGCTTTCTTT	CASNGVRTEAFF
.	TRBV19	.	TRBJ2-2	TGTGCCAGTAGTATAGATCATGGCCTGAACACCGGGGAGCTGTTTTTT	CASSIDHGLNTGELFF
.	TRBV27	many	TRBJ2-7	TGTGCCAGCAGTTTCTCAGGCGGGGACAGAGGGCTGTACGAGCAGTACTTC	CASSFSGGDRGLYEQYF
TRBD1	TRBV7-3	.	TRBJ2-3	TGTGCCAGCAGCTTACAAGGGGGCCGGGGAGCAGATACGCAGTATTTT	CASSLQGGRGADTQYF
.	TRBV6-1	many	TRBJ2-7	TGTGCCAGCAGTGAAGACGGGACTGCCTACGAGCAGTACTTC	CASSEDGTAYEQYF
.	TRBV6-2/TRBV6-3	many	TRBJ1-1	TGTGCCAGCAGTTACTCCGGGGGCTACACTGAAGCTTTCTTT	CASSYSGGYTEAFF
TRBD2	TRBV5-1	few	TRBJ2-3	TGCGCCAGCGGGGCGGGTAGCGGGAGTAAATTCACAGATACGCAGTATTTT	CASGAGSGSKFTDTQYF
.	TRBV4-1	.	TRBJ2-1	TGCGCCAGCAGCCCCCCCCTCAGTGAGCAGTTCTTC	CASSPPLSEQFF
.	TRBV27	many	TRBJ2-7	TGTGCCAGCAGTCGGGGGGCCTGGGGCGAGCAGTACTTC	CASSRGAWGEQYF
.	TRBV2	many	TRBJ1-3	TGTGCCAGCAGTGTAAACAGGGTGGGCGGAAACACCATATATTTT	CASSVNRVGGNTIYF
.	TRBV6-4	.	TRBJ2-7	TGTGCCAGCAGTGAGTTTCCAGACTACGAGCAGTACTTC	CASSEFPDYEQYF
.	TRBV27	.	TRBJ1-4	TGTGCCAGCAGTTTTTCGGGGATGGGGGAAAAACTGTTTTTT	CASSFSGMGEKLFF
.	TRBV5-1	many	TRBJ1-2	TGCGCCAGCAGCTTGATGGCAGCAGCTAACTATGGCTACACCTTC	CASSLMAAANYGYTF
.	TRBV30	many	TRBJ2-1	TGTGCCTGGAGTGTACTGGACGGAAAAGAGCAGTTCTTC	CAWSVLDGKEQFF
.	TRBV2	many	TRBJ1-1	TGTGCCAGACGACAGGCCCCTGAAGCTTTCTTT	CARRQAPEAFF
TRBD1	TRBV27	.	TRBJ2-7	TGTGCCAGCACGGGACAGTCTCACGAGCAGTACTTC	CASTGQSHEQYF